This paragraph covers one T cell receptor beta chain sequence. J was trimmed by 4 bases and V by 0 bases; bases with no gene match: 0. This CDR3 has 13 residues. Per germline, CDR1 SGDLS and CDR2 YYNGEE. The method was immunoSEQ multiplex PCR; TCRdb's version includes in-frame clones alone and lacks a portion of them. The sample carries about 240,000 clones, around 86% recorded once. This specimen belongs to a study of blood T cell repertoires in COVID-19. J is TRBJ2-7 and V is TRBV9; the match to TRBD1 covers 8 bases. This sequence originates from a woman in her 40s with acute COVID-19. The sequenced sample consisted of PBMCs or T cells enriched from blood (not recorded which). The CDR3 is CASSVGDRYEQYF. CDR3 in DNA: TGTGCCAGCAGCGTAGGGGACAGGTACGAGCAGTACTTC.